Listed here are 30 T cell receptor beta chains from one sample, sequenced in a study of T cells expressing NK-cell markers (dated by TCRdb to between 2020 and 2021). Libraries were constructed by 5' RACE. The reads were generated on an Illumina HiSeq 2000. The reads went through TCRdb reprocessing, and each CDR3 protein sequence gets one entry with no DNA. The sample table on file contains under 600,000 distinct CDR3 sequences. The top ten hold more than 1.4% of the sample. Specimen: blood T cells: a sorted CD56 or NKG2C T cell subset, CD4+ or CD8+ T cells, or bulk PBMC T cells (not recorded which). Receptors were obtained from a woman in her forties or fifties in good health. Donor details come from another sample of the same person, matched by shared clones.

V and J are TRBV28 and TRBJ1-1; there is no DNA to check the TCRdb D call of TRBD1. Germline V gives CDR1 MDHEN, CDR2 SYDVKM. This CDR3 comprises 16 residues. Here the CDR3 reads CASSFGQGLSDTEAFF. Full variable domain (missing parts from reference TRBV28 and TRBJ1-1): DVKVTQSSRYLVKRTGEKVFLECVQDMDHENMFWYRQDPGLGLRLIYFSYDVKMKEKGDIPEGYSVSREKKERFSLILESASTNQTSMYLCASSFGQGLSDTEAFFGQGTRLTVV.

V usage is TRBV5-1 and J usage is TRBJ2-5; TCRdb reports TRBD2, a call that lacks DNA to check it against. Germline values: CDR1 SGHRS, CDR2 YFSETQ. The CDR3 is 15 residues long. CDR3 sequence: CASSSTGTSYETQYF.

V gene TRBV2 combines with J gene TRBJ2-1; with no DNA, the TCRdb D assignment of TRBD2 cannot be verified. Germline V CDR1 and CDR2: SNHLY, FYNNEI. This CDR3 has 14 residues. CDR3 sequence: CASRGTSPYNEQFF.

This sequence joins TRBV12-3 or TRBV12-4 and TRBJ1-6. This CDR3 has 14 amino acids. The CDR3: CASSLLQLNSPLHF.

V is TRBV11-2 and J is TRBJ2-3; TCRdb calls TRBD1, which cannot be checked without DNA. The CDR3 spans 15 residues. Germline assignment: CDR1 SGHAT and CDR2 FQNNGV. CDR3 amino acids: CASSWGRQTTDTQYF.

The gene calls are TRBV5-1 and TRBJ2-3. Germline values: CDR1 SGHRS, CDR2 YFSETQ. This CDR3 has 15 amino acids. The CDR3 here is CASSISYRKTDTQYF.

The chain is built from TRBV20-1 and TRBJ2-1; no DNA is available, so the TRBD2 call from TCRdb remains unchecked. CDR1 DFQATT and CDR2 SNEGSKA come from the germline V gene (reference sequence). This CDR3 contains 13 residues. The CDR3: CSARGTAVNEQFF.

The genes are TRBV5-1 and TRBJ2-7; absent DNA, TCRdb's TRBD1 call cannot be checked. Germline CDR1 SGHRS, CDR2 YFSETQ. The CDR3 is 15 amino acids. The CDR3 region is CASSLSGAASYEQYF.

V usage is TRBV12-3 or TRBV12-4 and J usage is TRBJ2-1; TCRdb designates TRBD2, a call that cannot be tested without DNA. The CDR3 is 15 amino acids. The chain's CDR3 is CASSLGSGTSNEQFF.

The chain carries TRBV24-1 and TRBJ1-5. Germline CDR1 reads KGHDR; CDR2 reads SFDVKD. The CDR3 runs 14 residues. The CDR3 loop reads CATSAGQSNQPQHF.

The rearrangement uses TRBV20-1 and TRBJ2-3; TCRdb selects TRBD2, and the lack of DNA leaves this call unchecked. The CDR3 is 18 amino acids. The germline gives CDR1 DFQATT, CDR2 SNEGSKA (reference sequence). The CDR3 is CSARDPGTSGRSMGTQYF.

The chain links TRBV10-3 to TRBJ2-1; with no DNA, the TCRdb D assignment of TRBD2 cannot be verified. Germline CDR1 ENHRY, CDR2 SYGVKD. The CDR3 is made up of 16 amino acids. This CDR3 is CAISDRREGAGGEQFF.

The CDR3 reads CSANPQVAGVYNEQFF. This rearrangement joins TRBV20-1 to TRBJ2-1; TCRdb's D call of TRBD2 is untestable without DNA. Germline CDR1 DFQATT, CDR2 SNEGSKA (reference sequence). The CDR3 sequence is 16 residues long.

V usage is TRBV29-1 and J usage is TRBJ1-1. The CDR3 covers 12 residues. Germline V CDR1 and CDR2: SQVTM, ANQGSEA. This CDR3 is CSGRGLNTEAFF.

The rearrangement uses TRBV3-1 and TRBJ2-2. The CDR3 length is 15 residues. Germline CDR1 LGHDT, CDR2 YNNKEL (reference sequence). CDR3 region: CASSQRQLNTGELFF. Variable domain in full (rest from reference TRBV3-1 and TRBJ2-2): DTAVSQTPKYLVTQMGNDKSIKCEQNLGHDTMYWYKQDSKKFLKIMFSYNNKELIINETVPNRFSPKSPDKAHLNLHINSLELGDSAVYFCASSQRQLNTGELFFGEGSRLTVL.

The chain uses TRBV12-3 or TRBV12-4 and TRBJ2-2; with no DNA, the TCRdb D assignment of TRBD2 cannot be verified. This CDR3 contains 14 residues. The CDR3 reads CASRRGQHTGELFF.

CDR3 protein: CASSFSGTLISEQYF. V is TRBV5-6 and J is TRBJ2-7; there is no DNA to check the TCRdb D call of TRBD1. This CDR3 contains 15 residues. The V gene's germline CDR1 is SGHDT and CDR2 YYEEEE.

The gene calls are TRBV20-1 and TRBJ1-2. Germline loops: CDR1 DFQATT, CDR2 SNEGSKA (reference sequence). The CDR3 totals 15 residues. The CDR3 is CSARPLNPGGHGYTF.

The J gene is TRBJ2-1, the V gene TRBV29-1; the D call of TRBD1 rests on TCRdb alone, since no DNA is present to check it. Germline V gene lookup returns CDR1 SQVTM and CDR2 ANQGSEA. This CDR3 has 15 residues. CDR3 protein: CSVPWRGTSYNEQFF.

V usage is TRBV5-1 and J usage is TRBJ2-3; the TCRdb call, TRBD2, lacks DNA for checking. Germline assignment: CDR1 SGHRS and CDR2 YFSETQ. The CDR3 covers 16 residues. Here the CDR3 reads CASSFIAGGGEDTQYF.

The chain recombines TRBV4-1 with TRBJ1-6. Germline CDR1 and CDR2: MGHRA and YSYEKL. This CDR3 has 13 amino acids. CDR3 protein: CASSQESVSPLHF.

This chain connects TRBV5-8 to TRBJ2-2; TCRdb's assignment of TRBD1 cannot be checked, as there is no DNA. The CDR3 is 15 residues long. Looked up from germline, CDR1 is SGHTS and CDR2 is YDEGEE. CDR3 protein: CASSGSTEGTGELFF.

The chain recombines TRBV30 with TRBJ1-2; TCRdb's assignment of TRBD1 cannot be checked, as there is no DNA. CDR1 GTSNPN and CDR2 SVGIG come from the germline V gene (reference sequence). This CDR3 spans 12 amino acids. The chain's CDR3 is CAWGGQGYGYTF. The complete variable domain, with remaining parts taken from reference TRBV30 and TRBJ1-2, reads SQTIHQWPATLVQPVGSPLSLECTVEGTSNPNLYWYRQAAGRGLQLLFYSVGIGQISSEVPQNLSASRPQDRQFILSSKKLLLSDSGFYLCAWGGQGYGYTFGSGTRLTVV.

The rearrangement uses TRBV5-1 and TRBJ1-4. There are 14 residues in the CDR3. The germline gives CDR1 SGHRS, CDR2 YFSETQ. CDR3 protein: CASSQSTRNEKLFF.

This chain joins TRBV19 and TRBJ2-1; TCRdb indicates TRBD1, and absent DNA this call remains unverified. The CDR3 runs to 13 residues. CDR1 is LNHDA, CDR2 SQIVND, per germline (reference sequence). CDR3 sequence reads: CASREDRGNEQFF.

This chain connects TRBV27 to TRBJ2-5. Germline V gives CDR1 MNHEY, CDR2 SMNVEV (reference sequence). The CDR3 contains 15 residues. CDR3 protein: CASSLRTASIETQYF.

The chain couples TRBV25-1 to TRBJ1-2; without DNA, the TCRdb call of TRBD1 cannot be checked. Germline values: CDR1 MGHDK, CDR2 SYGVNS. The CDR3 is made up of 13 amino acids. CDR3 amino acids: CASRRTGDYGYTF.

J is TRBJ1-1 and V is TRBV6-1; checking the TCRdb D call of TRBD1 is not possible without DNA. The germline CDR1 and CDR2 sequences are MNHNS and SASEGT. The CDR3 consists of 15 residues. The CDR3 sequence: CATRTSGMGNTEAFF.

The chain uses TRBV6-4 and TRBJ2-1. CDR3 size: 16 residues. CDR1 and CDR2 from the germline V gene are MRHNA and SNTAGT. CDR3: CASSVSQSLPYNEQFF.

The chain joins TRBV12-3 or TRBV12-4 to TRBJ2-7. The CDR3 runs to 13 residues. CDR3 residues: CASSLGRTYEQYF.